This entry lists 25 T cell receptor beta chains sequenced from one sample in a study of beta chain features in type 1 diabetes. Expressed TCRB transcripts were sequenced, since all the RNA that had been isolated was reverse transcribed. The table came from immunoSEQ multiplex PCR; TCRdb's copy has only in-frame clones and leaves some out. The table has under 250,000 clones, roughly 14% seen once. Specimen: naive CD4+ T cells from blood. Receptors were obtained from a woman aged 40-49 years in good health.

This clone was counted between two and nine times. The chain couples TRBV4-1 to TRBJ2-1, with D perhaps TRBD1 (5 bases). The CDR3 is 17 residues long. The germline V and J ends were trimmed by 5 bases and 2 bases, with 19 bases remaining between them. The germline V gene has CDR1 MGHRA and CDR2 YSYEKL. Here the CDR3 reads CASSEGTRREPYNEQFF. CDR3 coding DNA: TGCGCCAGCAGCGAAGGAACCCGCAGGGAACCCTACAATGAGCAGTTCTTC.

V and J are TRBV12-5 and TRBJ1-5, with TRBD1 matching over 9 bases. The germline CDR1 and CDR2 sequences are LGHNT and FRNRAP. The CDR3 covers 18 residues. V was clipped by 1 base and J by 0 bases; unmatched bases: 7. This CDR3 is CASGLAQQGAGSNQPQHF. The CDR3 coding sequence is TGTGCTAGTGGTTTGGCCCAACAGGGGGCAGGTAGCAATCAGCCCCAGCATTTT.

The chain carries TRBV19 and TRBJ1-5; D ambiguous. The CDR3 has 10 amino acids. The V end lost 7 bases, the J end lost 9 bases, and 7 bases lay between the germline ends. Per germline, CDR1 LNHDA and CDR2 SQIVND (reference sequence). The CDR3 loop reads CASIEMPQHF. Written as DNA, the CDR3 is TGTGCCAGTATTGAGATGCCCCAGCATTTT.

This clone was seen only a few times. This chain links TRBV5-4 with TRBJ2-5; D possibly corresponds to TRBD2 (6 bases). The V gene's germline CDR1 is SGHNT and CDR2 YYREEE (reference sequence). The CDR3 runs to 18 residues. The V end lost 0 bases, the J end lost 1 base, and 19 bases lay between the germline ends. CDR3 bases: TGTGCCAGCAGCTTGGGCCCCTTCGGCGGGGTGACCCAAGAGACCCAGTACTTC. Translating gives CASSLGPFGGVTQETQYF.

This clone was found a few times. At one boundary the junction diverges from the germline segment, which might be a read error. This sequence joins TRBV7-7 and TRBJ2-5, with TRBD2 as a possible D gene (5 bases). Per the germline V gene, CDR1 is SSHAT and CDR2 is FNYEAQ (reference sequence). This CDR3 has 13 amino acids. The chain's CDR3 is CASSLGAKETQYF. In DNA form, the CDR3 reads TGTGCTAGCAGCTTGGGAGCAAAAGAGACCCAGTACTTC.

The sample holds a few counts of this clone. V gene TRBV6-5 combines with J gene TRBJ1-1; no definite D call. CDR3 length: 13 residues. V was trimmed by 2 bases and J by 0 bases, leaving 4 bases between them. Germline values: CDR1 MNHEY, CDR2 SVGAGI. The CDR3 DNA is TGTGCCAGCAGTTACCTCGTGAACACTGAAGCTTTCTTT. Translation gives CASSYLVNTEAFF.

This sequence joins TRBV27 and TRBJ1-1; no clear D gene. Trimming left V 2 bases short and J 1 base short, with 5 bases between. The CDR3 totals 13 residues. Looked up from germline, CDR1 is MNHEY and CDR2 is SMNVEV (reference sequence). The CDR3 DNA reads TGTGCCAGCAGTTTAATGGCGAACACTGAAGCTTTCTTT. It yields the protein CASSLMANTEAFF.

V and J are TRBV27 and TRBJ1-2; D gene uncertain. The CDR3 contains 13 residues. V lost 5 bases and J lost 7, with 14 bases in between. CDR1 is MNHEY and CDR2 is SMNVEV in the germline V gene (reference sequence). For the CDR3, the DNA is TGTGCCAGCAGTCCTCACAGCATTGGTGGCTACACCTTC. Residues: CASSPHSIGGYTF.

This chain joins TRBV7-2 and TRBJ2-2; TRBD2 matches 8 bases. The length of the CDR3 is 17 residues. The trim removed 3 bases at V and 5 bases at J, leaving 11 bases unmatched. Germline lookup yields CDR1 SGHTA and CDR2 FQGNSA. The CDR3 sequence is CASSFVWERGRTGELFF. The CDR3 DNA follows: TGTGCCAGCAGCTTCGTGTGGGAGCGGGGGAGGACCGGGGAGCTGTTTTTT.

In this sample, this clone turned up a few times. The CDR3 loop is CASSPTGIDGYTF. CDR3 nucleotide sequence: TGCGCCAGCAGCCCCACAGGGATCGATGGCTACACCTTC. The chain employs TRBV5-1 and TRBJ1-2; tentatively, D is TRBD1 (6 bases). The CDR3 spans 13 residues. Trimming took off 4 bases at V and 6 bases at J, with 13 bases between the two ends. CDR1 is SGHRS and CDR2 is YFSETQ in the germline V gene.

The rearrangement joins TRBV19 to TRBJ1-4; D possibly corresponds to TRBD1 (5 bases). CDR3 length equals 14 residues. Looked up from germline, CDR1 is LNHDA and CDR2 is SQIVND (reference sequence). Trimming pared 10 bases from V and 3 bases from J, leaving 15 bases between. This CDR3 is CATAGRAANEKLFF. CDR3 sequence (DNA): TGTGCCACCGCTGGCAGGGCTGCTAATGAAAAACTGTTTTTT. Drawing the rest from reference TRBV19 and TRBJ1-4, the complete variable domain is DGGITQSPKYLFRKEGQNVTLSCEQNLNHDAMYWYRQDPGQGLRLIYYSQIVNDFQKGDIAEGYSVSREKKESFPLTVTSAQKNPTAFYLCATAGRAANEKLFFGSGTQLSVL.

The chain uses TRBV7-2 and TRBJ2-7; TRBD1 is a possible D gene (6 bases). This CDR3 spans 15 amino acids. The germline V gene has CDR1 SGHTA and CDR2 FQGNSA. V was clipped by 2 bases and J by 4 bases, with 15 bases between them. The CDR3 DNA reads TGTGCCAGCAGCTTATCCCTAGGACAGTCTTACGAGCAGTACTTC. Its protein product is CASSLSLGQSYEQYF.

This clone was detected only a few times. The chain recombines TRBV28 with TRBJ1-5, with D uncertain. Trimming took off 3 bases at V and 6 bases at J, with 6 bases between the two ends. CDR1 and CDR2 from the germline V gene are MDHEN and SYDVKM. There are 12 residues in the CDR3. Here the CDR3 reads CASSFEGQPQHF. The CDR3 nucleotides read TGTGCCAGCAGTTTCGAGGGTCAGCCCCAGCATTTT.

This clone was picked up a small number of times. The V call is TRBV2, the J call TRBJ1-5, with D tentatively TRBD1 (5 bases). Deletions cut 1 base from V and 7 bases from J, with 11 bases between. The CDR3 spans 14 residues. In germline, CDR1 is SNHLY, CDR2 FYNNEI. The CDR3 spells CASSEGGGLQPQHF. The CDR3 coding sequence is TGTGCCAGCAGTGAAGGGGGGGGTTTACAGCCCCAGCATTTT.

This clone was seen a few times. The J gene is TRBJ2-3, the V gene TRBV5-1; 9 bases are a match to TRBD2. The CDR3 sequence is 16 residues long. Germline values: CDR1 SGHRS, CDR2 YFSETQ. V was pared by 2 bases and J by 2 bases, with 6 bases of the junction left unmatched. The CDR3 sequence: CASSLPTSGVTDTQYF. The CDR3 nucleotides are TGCGCCAGCAGCTTACCGACTAGCGGCGTCACAGATACGCAGTATTTT.

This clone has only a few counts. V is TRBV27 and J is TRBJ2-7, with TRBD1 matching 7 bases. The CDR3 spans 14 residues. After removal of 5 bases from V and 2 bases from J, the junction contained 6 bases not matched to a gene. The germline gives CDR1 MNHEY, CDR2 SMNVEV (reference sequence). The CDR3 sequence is CASSRDRTTYEQYF. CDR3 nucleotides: TGTGCCAGCAGTAGGGACAGAACGACCTACGAGCAGTACTTC.

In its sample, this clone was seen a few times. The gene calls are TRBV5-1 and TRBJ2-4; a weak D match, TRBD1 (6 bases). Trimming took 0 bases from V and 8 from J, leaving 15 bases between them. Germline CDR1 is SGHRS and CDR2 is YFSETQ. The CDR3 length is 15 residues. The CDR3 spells CASSLVAGENYIQYF. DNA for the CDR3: TGCGCCAGCAGCTTGGTGGCAGGGGAGAACTACATTCAGTACTTC.

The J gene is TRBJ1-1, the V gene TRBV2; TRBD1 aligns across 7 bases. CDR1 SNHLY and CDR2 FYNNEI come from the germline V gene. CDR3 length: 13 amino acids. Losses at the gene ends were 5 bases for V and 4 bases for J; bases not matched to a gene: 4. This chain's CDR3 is CASSSDRATEAFF. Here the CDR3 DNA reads TGTGCCAGCAGTTCTGACAGGGCCACTGAAGCTTTCTTT. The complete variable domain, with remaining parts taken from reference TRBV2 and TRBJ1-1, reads EPEVTQTPSHQVTQMGQEVILRCVPISNHLYFYWYRQILGQKVEFLVSFYNNEISEKSEIFDDQFSVERPDGSNFTLKIRSTKLEDSAMYFCASSSDRATEAFFGQGTRLTVV.

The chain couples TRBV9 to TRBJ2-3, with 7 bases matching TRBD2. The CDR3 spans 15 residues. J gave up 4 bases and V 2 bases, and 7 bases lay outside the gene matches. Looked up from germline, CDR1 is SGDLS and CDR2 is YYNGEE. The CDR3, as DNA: TGTGCCAGCAGCGTGGGGGGGGATCTCTCAGATACGCAGTATTTT. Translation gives CASSVGGDLSDTQYF.

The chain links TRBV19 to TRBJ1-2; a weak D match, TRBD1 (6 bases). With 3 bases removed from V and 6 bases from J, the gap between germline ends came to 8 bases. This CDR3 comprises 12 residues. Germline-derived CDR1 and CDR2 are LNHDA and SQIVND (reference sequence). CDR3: CASSIHRDGYTF. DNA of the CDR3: TGTGCCAGTAGTATCCACAGGGATGGCTACACCTTC. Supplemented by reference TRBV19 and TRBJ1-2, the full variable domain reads DGGITQSPKYLFRKEGQNVTLSCEQNLNHDAMYWYRQDPGQGLRLIYYSQIVNDFQKGDIAEGYSVSREKKESFPLTVTSAQKNPTAFYLCASSIHRDGYTFGSGTRLTVV.

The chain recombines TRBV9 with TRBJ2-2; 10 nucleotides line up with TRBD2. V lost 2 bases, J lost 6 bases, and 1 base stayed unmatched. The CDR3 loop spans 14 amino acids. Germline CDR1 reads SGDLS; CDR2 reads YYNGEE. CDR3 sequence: CASSVLAGAGELFF. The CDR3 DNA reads TGTGCCAGCAGCGTGCTAGCGGGGGCCGGGGAGCTGTTTTTT.

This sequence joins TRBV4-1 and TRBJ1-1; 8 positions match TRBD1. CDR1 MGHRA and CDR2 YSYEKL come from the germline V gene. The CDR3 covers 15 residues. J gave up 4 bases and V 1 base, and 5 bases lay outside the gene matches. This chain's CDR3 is CASSQVGRGPTEAFF. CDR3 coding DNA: TGCGCCAGCAGCCAAGTCGGCAGGGGGCCCACTGAAGCTTTCTTT.

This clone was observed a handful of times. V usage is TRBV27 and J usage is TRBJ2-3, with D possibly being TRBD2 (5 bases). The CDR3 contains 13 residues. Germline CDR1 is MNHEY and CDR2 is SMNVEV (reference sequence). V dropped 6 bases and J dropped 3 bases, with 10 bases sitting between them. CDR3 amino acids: CASRSRETDTQYF. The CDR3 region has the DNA TGTGCCAGCAGATCTAGGGAGACAGATACGCAGTATTTT.

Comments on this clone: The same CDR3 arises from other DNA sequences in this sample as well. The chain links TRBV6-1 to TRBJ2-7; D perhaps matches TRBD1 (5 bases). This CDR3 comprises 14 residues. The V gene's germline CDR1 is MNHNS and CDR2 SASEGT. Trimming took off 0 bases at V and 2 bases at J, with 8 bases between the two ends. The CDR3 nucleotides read TGTGCCAGCAGTGAAGCAGGGGCGACCTACGAGCAGTACTTC. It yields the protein CASSEAGATYEQYF.

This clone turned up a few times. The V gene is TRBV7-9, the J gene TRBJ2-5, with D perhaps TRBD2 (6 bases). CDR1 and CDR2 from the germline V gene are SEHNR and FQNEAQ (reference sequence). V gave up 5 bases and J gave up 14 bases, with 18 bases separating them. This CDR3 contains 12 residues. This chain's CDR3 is CASSPRSGDPYF. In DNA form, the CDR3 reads TGTGCCAGCAGCCCCCGGTCGGGGGACCCTTACTTC.